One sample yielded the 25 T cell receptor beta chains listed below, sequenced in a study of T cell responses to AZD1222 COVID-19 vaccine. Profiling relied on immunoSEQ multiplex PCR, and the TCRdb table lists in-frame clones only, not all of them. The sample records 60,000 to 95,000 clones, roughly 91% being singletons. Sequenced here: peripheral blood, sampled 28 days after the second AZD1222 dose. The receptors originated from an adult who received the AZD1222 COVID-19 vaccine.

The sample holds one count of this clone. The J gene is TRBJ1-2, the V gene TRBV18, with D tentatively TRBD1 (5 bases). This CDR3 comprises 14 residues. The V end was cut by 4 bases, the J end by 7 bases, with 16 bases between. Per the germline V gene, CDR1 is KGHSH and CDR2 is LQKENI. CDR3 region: CASSLAGRVSGYTF. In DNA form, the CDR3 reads TGTGCCAGCTCACTAGCGGGACGGGTATCTGGCTACACCTTC.

DNA of the CDR3: TGCGCCAGCAGCCAAGCTTTTACTAGCGGGGTTACCGGGGAGCTGTTTTTT. Its translation is CASSQAFTSGVTGELFF. The chain is built from TRBV4-1 and TRBJ2-2; TRBD2 agrees at 10 bases. CDR1 and CDR2 from the germline V gene are MGHRA and YSYEKL. V was clipped by 1 base and J by 5 bases; unmatched bases: 7. The CDR3 length is 17 residues.

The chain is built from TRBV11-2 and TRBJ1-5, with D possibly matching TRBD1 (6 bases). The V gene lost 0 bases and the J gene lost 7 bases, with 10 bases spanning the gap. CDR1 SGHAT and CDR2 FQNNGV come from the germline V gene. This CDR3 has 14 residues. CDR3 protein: CASSLDRGAQPQHF. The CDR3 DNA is TGTGCCAGCAGCTTAGATAGGGGGGCCCAGCCCCAGCATTTT.

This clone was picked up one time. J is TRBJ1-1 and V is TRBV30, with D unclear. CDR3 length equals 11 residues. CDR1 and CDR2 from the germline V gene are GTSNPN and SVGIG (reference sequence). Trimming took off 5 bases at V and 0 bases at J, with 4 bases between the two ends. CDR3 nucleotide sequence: TGTGCCTGGCAGATGAACACTGAAGCTTTCTTT. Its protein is CAWQMNTEAFF.

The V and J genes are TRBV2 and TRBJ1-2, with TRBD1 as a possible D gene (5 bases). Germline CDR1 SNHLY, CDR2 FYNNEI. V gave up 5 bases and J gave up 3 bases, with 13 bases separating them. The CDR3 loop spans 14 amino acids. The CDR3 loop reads CASSRRGSDYGYTF. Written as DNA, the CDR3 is TGTGCCAGCAGTCGTAGGGGTTCGGACTATGGCTACACCTTC.

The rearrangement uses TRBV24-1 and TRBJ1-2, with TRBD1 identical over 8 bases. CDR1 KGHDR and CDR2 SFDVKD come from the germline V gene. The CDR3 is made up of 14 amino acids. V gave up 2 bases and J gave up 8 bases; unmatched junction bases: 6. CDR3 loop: CATSDYRTGMGYTF. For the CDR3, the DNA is TGTGCCACCAGTGATTACCGGACAGGGATGGGCTACACCTTC.

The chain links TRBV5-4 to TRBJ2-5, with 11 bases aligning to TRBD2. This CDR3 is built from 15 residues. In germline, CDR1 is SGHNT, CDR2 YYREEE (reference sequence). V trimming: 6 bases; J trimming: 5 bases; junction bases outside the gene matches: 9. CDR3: CASTAGTSGWETQYF. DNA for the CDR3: TGTGCCAGCACCGCCGGGACTAGCGGATGGGAGACCCAGTACTTC.

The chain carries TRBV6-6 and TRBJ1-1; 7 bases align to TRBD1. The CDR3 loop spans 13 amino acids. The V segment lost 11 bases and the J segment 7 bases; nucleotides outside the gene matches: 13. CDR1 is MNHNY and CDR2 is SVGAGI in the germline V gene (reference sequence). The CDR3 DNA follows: TGTGCCGGACGGGACAGTCGGAGTAGTGAAGCTTTCTTT. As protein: CAGRDSRSSEAFF.

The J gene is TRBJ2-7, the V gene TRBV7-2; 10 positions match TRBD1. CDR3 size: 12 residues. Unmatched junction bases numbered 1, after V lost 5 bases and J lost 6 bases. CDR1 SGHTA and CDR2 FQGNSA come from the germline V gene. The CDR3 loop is CASSRDRGEQYF. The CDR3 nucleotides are TGTGCCAGCAGCCGGGACAGGGGCGAGCAGTACTTC. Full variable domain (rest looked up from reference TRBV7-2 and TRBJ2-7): GAGVSQSPSNKVTEKGKDVELRCDPISGHTALYWYRQSLGQGLEFLIYFQGNSAPDKSGLPSDRFSAERTGGSVSTLTIQRTQQEDSAVYLCASSRDRGEQYFGPGTRLTVT.

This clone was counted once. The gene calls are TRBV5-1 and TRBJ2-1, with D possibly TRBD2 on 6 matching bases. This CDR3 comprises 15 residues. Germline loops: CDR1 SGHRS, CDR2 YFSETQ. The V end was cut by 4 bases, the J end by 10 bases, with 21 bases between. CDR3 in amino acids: CASSVRLEGGQEQFF. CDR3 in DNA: TGCGCCAGCAGCGTCAGACTGGAGGGAGGCCAGGAGCAGTTCTTC.

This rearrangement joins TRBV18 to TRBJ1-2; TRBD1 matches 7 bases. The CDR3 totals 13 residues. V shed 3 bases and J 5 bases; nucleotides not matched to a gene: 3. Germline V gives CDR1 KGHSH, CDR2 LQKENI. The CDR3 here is CASSPGTVYGYTF. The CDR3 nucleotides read TGTGCCAGCTCACCCGGGACAGTTTATGGCTACACCTTC.

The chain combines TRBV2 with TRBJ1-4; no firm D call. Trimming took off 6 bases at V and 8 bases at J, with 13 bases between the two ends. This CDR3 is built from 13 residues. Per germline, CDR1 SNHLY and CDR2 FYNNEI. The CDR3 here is CASRSGLGEKLFF. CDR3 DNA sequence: TGTGCCAGCAGGTCTGGGTTGGGGGAAAAACTGTTTTTT.

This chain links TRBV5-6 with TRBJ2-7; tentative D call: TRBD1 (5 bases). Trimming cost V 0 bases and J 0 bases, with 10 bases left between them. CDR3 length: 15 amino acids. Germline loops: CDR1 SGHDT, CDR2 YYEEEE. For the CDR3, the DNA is TGTGCCAGCAGCTTGGCTGGGGCGAGCTCCTACGAGCAGTACTTC. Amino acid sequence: CASSLAGASSYEQYF. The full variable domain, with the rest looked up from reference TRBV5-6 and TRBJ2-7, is DAGVTQSPTHLIKTRGQQVTLRCSPKSGHDTVSWYQQALGQGPQFIFQYYEEEERQRGNFPDRFSGHQFPNYSSELNVNALLLGDSALYLCASSLAGASSYEQYFGPGTRLTVT.

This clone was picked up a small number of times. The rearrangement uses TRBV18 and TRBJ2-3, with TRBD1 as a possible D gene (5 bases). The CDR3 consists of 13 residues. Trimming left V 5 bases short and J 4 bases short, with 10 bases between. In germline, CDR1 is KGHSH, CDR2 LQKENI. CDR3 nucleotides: TGTGCCAGCTCAGACAGCAAGGCAGATACGCAGTATTTT. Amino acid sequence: CASSDSKADTQYF.

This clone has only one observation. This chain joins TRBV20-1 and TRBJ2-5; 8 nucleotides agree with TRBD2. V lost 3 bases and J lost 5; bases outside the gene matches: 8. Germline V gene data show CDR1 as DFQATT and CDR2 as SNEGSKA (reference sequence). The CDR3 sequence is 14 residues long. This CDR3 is CSASHGGVDETQYF. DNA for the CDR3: TGCAGTGCTAGTCACGGGGGGGTAGACGAGACCCAGTACTTC.

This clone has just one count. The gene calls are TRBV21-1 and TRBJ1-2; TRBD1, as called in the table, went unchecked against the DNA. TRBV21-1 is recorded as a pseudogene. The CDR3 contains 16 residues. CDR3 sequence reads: CASRRRTQGDNYGYTF. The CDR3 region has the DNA TGTGCCAGCCGCCGACGAACACAGGGAGATAACTATGGCTACACCTTC.

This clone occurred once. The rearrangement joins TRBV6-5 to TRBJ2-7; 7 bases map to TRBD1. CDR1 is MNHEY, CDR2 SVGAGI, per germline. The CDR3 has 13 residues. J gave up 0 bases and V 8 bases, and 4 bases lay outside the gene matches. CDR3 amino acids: CASESGGSYEQYF. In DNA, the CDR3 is TGTGCCAGCGAGTCAGGGGGCTCCTACGAGCAGTACTTC.

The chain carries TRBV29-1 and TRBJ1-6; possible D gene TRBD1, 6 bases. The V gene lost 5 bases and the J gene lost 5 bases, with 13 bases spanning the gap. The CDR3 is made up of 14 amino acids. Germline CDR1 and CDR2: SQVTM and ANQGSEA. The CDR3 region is CSVSGTKDNSPLHF. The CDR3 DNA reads TGCAGCGTTTCCGGGACAAAGGATAATTCACCCCTCCACTTT.

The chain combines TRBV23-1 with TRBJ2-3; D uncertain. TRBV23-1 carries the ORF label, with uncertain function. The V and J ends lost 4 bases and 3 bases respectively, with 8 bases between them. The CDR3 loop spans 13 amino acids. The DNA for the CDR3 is TGCGCCAGCAGTCGGTCAGAAACAGATACGCAGTATTTT. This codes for CASSRSETDTQYF.

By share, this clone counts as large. This CDR3 reads CAWSVGPGAYQPQHF. CDR3 DNA sequence: TGTGCCTGGAGTGTGGGCCCGGGAGCCTATCAGCCCCAGCATTTT. The rearrangement links TRBV30 to TRBJ1-5; D gene unclear. There are 15 residues in the CDR3. From germline, CDR1 is GTSNPN and CDR2 SVGIG (reference sequence). V was pared by 0 bases and J by 5 bases, with 14 bases between.

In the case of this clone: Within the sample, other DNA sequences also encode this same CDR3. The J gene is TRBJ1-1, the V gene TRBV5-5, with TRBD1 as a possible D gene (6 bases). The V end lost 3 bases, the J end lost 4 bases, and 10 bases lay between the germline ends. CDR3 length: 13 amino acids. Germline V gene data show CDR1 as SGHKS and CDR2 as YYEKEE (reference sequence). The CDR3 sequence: CASSSTGSTEAFF. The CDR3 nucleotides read TGTGCCAGCAGCTCTACAGGGAGCACTGAAGCTTTCTTT.

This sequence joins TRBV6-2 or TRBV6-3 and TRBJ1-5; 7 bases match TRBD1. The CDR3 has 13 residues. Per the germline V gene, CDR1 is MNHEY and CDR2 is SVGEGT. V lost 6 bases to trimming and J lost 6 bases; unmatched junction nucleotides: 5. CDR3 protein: CASRYRGPQPQHF. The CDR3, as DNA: TGTGCCAGCAGGTACAGGGGCCCTCAGCCCCAGCATTTT.

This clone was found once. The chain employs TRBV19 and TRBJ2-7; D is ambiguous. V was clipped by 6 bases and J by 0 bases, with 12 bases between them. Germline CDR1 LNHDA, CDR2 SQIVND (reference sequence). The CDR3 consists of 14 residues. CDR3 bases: TGTGCCAGTAGCCCGGCTAGGAGCTCCTACGAGCAGTACTTC. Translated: CASSPARSSYEQYF.

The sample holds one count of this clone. The CDR3 DNA is TGCGCCAGCAGCCTTTCGGGGGTGTCAGATACGCAGTATTTT. This translates into CASSLSGVSDTQYF. V and J are TRBV4-1 and TRBJ2-3, with D possibly matching TRBD2 (6 bases). The length of the CDR3 is 14 residues. Trimming left V 4 bases short and J 4 bases short, with 12 bases between. Looked up from germline, CDR1 is MGHRA and CDR2 is YSYEKL.

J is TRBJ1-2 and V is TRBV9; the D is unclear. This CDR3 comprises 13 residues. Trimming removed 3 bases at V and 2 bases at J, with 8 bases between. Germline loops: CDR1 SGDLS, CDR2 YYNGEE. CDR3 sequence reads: CASSDLGNYGYTF. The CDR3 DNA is TGTGCCAGCAGCGATCTGGGAAACTATGGCTACACCTTC.